Listed here is a single T cell receptor (beta chain). What it binds is not known. The data were obtained in a study of T cells in localized non-small cell lung cancer. General observations from the study: It was uninvolved adjacent lung that showed the highest T cell clonality, exceeding tumor.

This CDR3 has 17 amino acids. The germline CDR1 and CDR2 sequences are SGHAT and FQDESV (reference sequence). The V segment lost 6 bases and the J segment 2 bases; nucleotides outside the gene matches: 13. Libraries were prepared by immunoSEQ multiplex PCR; TCRdb keeps only in-frame clonotypes and omits some of them. The sample carries 35,000 to 40,000 clones, roughly 88% recorded once. The sequence was obtained from a woman between 35 and 75 years old with stage I lung adenocarcinoma. Material: peripheral blood, obtained before any cancer treatment. This chain joins TRBV11-1 and TRBJ2-1, with TRBD2 matching over 7 bases. CDR3 nucleotides: TGTGCCAGCAGTCTCTCCGGGGGTAGCGGGCCCTACAATGAGCAGTTCTTC. Residues: CASSLSGGSGPYNEQFF.